This T cell receptor (beta chain) came from a study of CD8 T cells in ankylosing spondylitis. Trimming took 5 bases from V and 5 from J; bases not matched to a gene: 14. This CDR3 has 16 amino acids. CDR1 is SGHTA and CDR2 is FQGNSA in the germline V gene. The table lists this clonotype with a few counts. The antigen is undetermined. Study-level results: A TCR beta motif made of fewer than 10 highly homologous variants seemed typical of ankylosing spondylitis blood. Prior literature has documented some motif variants in synovial fluid and blood from reactive arthritis. Disease-linked clones reportedly concentrated significantly in matched ankylosing spondylitis synovial fluid.

A single record per CDR3 protein comes from TCRdb applying MiXCR to the 5' RACE reads. The sample consists of a few hundred thousand distinct CDR3 sequences, 15% to 20% of them appearing once. This chain links TRBV7-2 with TRBJ2-7; 8 nucleotides agree with TRBD2. Sequencing was done on a sample of blood, either unsorted or a sorted T cell fraction (not recorded which). The source of this sequence is a male donor with ankylosing spondylitis or in good health (not recorded which). The CDR3 DNA reads as TGTGCCAGCAGCCCCCAGGAAGCGGGAGTCCCCGACGAGCAGTACTTC. This translates into CASSPQEAGVPDEQYF. The full variable domain, completed using reference TRBV7-2 and TRBJ2-7, is GAGVSQSPSNKVTEKGKDVELRCDPISGHTALYWYRQSLGQGLEFLIYFQGNSAPDKSGLPSDRFSAERTGGSVSTLTIQRTQQEDSAVYLCASSPQEAGVPDEQYFGPGTRLTVT.